This T cell receptor beta chain was identified in a study of cytotoxic CD8 clonotypes in ibrutinib-treated CLL. Study overall: The authors obtained response samples at a median of approximately 12 months of treatment, range 6 to 36.

Assay used: immunoSEQ multiplex PCR; TCRdb lists only in-frame clones, some missing. This sample has roughly 180,000 clones, with around 72% found just once. CDR1 and CDR2 (germline): LNHNV, YYDKDF (reference sequence). The trim removed 8 bases at V and 5 bases at J, leaving 6 bases unmatched. CDR3 length equals 12 residues. This sample comprised PBMCs, obtained after 24 months of ibrutinib treatment. This TCR came from a human donor with chronic lymphocytic leukemia. The genes are TRBV15 and TRBJ2-7; the match to TRBD1 covers 7 bases. For the CDR3, the DNA is TGTGCCACCTGGGACAGATTGAACGAGCAGTACTTC. This encodes CATWDRLNEQYF.